This record looks at one T cell receptor (beta chain) sequence and its context. Sequenced by immunoSEQ multiplex PCR; TCRdb stores in-frame clones only, minus some. Of 95,000 to 150,000 clones listed, about 79% are singletons. These data belong to a study of blood T cell repertoires in COVID-19. This CDR3 comprises 16 residues. Germline loops: CDR1 MNHEY, CDR2 SMNVEV (reference sequence). V was shortened by 8 bases and J by 0 bases, with 20 bases between the two germline ends. This clonotype originated in a man aged 65 to 85 with acute or convalescent COVID-19. This chain uses TRBV27 with TRBJ2-7; D gene unclear. Source material: peripheral blood. The CDR3: CASSDGWAAFSYEQYF. The CDR3 DNA is TGTGCCAGCTCCGATGGGTGGGCAGCTTTCTCCTACGAGCAGTACTTC.